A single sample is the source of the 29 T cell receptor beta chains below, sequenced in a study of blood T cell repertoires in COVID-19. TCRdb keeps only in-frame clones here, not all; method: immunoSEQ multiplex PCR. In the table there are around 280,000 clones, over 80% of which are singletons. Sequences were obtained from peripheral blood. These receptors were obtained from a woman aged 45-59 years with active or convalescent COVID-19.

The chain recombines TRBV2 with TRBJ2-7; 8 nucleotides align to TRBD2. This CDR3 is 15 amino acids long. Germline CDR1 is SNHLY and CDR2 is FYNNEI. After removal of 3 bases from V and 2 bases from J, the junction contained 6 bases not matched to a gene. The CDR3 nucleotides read TGTGCCAGCAGTGAGATTGGACTAGCAACCTACGAGCAGTACTTC. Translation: CASSEIGLATYEQYF.

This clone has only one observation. The DNA for the CDR3 is TGTGCCAGCACTATGGGACAGGTGAACACCGGGGAGCTGTTTTTT. The encoded protein is CASTMGQVNTGELFF. The J gene is TRBJ2-2, the V gene TRBV6-5; TRBD1 matches 8 bases. V shed 7 bases and J 1 base; nucleotides not matched to a gene: 5. This CDR3 comprises 15 residues. Germline assignment: CDR1 MNHEY and CDR2 SVGAGI.

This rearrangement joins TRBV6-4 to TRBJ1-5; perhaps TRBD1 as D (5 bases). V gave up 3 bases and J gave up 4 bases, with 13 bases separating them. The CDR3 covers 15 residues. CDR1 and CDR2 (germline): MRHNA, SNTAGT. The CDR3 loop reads CASSEMWGDNQPQHF. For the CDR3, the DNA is TGTGCCAGCAGTGAAATGTGGGGGGATAATCAGCCCCAGCATTTT.

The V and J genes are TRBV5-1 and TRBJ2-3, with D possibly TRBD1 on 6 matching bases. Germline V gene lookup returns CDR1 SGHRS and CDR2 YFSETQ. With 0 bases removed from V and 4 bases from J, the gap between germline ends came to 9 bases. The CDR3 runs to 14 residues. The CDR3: CASSLASGADTQYF. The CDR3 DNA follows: TGCGCCAGCAGCTTGGCCTCAGGGGCAGATACGCAGTATTTT. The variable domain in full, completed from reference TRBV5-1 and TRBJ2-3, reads KAGVTQTPRYLIKTRGQQVTLSCSPISGHRSVSWYQQTPGQGLQFLFEYFSETQRNKGNFPGRFSGRQFSNSRSEMNVSTLELGDSALYLCASSLASGADTQYFGPGTRLTVL.

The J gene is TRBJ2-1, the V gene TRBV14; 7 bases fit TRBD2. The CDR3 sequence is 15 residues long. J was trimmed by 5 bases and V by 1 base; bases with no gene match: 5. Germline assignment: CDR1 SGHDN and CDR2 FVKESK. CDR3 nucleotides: TGTGCCAGCAGCCAAGTACGTAGCGGGCACAATGAGCAGTTCTTC. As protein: CASSQVRSGHNEQFF.

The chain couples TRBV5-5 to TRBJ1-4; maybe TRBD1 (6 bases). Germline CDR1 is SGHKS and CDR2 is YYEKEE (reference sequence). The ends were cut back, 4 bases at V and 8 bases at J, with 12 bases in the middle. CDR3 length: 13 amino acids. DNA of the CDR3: TGTGCCAGCAGCCTGACAGGAGAAGAAAAACTGTTTTTT. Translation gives CASSLTGEEKLFF.

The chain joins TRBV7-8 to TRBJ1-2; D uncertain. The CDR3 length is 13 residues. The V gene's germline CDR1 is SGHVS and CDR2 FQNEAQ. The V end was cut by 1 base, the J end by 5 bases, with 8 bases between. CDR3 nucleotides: TGTGCCAGCAGCTTAGGGGCAGAATATGGCTACACCTTC. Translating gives CASSLGAEYGYTF.

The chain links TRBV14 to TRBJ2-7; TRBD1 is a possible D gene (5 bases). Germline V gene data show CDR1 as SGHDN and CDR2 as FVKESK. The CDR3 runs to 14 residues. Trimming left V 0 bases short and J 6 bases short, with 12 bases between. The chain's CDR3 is CASSQEYRQVEQYF. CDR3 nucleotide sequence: TGTGCCAGCAGCCAAGAGTACAGGCAAGTCGAGCAGTACTTC.

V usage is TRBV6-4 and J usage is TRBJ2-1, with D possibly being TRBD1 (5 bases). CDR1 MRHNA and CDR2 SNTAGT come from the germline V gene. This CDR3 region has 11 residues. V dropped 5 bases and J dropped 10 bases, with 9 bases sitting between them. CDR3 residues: CASSRAGEQFF. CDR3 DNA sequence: TGTGCCAGCAGTCGGGCAGGGGAGCAGTTCTTC.

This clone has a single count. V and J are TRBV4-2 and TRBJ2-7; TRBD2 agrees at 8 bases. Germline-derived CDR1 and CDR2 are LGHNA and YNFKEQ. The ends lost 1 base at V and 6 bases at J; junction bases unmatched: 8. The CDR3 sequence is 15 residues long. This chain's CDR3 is CASSQAGGMLSEQYF. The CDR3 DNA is TGTGCCAGCAGCCAAGCGGGAGGGATGTTAAGCGAGCAGTACTTC.

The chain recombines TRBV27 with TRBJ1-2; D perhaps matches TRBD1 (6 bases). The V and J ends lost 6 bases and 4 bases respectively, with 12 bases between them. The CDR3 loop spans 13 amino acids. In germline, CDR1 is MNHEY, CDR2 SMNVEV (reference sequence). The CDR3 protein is CASRKDSAYGYTF. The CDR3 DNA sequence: TGTGCCAGCAGAAAGGACAGCGCCTATGGCTACACCTTC.

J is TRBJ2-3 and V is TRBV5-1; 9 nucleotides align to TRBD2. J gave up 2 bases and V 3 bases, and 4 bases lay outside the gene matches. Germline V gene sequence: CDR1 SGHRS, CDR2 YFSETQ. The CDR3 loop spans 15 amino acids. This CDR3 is CASSYSGSPTDTQYF. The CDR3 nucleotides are TGCGCCAGCAGCTATAGCGGGAGCCCCACAGATACGCAGTATTTT. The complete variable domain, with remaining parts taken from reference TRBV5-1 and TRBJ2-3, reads KAGVTQTPRYLIKTRGQQVTLSCSPISGHRSVSWYQQTPGQGLQFLFEYFSETQRNKGNFPGRFSGRQFSNSRSEMNVSTLELGDSALYLCASSYSGSPTDTQYFGPGTRLTVL.

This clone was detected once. In DNA, the CDR3 is TGCGCCAGCAGCTTGGCCGGAGGCGTCACCGGGGAGCTGTTTTTT. Translating gives CASSLAGGVTGELFF. The J gene is TRBJ2-2, the V gene TRBV5-1, with D possibly being TRBD2 (5 bases). From germline, CDR1 is SGHRS and CDR2 YFSETQ. Trimming took 0 bases from V and 4 from J, leaving 10 bases between them. This CDR3 comprises 15 residues.

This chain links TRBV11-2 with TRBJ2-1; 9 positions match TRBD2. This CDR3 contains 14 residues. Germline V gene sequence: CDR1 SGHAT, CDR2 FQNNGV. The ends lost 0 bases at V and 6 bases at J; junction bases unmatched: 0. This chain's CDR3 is CASSLETSGNEQFF. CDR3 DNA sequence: TGTGCCAGCAGCTTAGAGACTAGCGGCAATGAGCAGTTCTTC. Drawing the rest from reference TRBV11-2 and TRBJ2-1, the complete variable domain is EAGVAQSPRYKIIEKRQSVAFWCNPISGHATLYWYQQILGQGPKLLIQFQNNGVVDDSQLPKDRFSAERLKGVDSTLKIQPAKLEDSAVYLCASSLETSGNEQFFGPGTRLTVL.

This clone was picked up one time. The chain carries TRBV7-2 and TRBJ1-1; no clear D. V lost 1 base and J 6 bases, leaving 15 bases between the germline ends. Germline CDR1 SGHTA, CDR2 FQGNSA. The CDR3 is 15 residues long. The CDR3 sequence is CASSLGGGFGAEAFF. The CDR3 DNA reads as TGTGCCAGCAGCTTAGGTGGAGGGTTCGGCGCTGAAGCTTTCTTT.

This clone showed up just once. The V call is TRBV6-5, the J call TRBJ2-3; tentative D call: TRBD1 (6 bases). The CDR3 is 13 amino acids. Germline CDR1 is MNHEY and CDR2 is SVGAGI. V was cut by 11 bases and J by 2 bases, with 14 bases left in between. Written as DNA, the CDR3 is TGTGCCGTCCGACAGGACGACACAGATACGCAGTATTTT. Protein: CAVRQDDTDTQYF.

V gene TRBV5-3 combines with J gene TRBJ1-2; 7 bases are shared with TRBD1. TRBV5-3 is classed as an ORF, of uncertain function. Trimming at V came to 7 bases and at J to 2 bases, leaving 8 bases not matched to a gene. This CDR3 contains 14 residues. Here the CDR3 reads CARGPGQLNYGYTF. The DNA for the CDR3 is TGTGCCAGAGGGCCGGGACAGCTAAACTATGGCTACACCTTC.

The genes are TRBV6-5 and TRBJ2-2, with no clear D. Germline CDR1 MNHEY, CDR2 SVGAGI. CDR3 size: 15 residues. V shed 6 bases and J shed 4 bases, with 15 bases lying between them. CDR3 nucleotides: TGTGCCAGCAGCCTCAAAGGAGTTCTCACCGGGGAGCTGTTTTTT. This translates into CASSLKGVLTGELFF.

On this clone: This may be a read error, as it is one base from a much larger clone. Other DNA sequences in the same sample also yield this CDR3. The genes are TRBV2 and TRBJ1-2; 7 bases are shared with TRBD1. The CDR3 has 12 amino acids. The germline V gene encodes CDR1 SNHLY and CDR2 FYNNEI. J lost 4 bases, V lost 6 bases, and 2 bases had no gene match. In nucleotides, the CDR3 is TGTGCCAGCAGAGGGGACAGCTATGGCTACACCTTC. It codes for CASRGDSYGYTF. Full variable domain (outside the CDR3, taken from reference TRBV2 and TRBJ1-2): EPEVTQTPSHQVTQMGQEVILRCVPISNHLYFYWYRQILGQKVEFLVSFYNNEISEKSEIFDDQFSVERPDGSNFTLKIRSTKLEDSAMYFCASRGDSYGYTFGSGTRLTVV.

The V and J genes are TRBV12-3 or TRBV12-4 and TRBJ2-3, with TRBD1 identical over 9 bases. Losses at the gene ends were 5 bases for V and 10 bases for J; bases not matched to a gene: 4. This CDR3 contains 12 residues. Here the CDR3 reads CASSQGQGAQYF. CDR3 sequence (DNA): TGTGCCAGCAGTCAGGGACAGGGAGCGCAGTATTTT.

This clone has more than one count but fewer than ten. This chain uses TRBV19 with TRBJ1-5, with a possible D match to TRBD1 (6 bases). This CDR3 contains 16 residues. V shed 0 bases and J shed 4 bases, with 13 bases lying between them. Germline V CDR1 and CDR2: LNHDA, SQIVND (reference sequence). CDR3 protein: CASSIDLVQGNQPQHF. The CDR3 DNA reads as TGTGCCAGTAGTATAGATCTGGTCCAGGGGAATCAGCCCCAGCATTTT.

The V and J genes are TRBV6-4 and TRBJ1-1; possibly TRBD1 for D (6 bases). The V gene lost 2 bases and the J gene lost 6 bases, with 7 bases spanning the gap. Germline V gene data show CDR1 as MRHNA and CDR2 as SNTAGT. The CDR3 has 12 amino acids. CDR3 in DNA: TGTGCCAGCAGTGACAAGGGGGCTGAAGCTTTCTTT. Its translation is CASSDKGAEAFF.

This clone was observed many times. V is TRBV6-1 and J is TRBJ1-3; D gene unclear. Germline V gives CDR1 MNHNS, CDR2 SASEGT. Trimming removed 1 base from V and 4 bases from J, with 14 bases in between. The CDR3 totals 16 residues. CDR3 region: CASSEGRLTVGNTIYF. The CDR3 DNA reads TGTGCCAGCAGTGAAGGACGACTCACTGTCGGAAACACCATATATTTT.

The CDR3 loop is CASSRGGSNTEAFF. In nucleotides, the CDR3 is TGTGCCAGCAGCAGGGGAGGGTCGAACACTGAAGCTTTCTTT. This sequence joins TRBV7-9 and TRBJ1-1; tentatively, D is TRBD1 (5 bases). Trimming took off 5 bases at V and 1 base at J, with 11 bases between the two ends. Germline CDR1 is SEHNR and CDR2 is FQNEAQ (reference sequence). This CDR3 is 14 amino acids long.

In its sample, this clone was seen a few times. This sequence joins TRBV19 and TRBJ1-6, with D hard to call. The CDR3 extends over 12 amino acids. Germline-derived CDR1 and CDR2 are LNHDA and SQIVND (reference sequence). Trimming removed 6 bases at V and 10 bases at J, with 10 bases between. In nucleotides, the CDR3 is TGTGCCAGTAGATCTCCGGGGTCACCCCTCCACTTT. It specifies CASRSPGSPLHF.

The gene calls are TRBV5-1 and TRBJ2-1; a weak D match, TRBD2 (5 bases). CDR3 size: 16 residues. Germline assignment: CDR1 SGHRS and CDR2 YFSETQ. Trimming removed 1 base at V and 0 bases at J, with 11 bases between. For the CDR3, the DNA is TGCGCCAGCAGCTTGATTTGGGAGAGCTCCTACAATGAGCAGTTCTTC. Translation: CASSLIWESSYNEQFF. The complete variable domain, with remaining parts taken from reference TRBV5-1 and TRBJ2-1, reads KAGVTQTPRYLIKTRGQQVTLSCSPISGHRSVSWYQQTPGQGLQFLFEYFSETQRNKGNFPGRFSGRQFSNSRSEMNVSTLELGDSALYLCASSLIWESSYNEQFFGPGTRLTVL.

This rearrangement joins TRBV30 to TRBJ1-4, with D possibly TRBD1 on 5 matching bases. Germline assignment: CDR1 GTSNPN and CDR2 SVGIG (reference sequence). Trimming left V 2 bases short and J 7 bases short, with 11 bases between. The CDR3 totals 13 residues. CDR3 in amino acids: CAWSQGYIEKLFF. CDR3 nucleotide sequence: TGTGCCTGGAGTCAGGGATATATTGAAAAACTGTTTTTT.

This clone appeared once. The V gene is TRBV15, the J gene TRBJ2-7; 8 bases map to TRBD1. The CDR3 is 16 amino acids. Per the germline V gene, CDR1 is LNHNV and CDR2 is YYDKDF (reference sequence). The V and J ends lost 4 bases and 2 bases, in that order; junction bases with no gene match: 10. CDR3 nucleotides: TGTGCCACCAGCAAGGGGAACAGGGGGAGCCCCTACGAGCAGTACTTC. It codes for CATSKGNRGSPYEQYF.

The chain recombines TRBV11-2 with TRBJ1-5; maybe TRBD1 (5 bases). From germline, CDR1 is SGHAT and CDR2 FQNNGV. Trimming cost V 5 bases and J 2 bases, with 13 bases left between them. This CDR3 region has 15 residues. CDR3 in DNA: TGTGCCAGCAGCCGCTTCCCGGGGGGCAATCAGCCCCAGCATTTT. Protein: CASSRFPGGNQPQHF.